Listed here are 15 T cell receptor beta chains from one sample, sequenced in a study of blood T cell repertoires in COVID-19. The assay was immunoSEQ multiplex PCR, and TCRdb's table has in-frame clones only and misses some. The table records roughly 99,000 clones, roughly 88% of them present only once. The sequenced material came from peripheral blood. The receptors shown here come from a man aged 50 to 60 with active or convalescent COVID-19.

The chain links TRBV6-1 to TRBJ2-2; a weak D match, TRBD2 (7 bases). V lost 9 bases and J lost 4, with 12 bases in between. Germline CDR1 MNHNS, CDR2 SASEGT. This CDR3 contains 13 residues. The CDR3 spells CASGGAGTGELFF. The CDR3, as DNA: TGTGCCAGTGGGGGGGCGGGCACCGGGGAGCTGTTTTTT.

The genes are TRBV18 and TRBJ1-3; weak D call: TRBD1 (5 bases). This CDR3 contains 14 residues. Trimming pared 3 bases from V and 4 bases from J, leaving 10 bases between. Germline assignment: CDR1 KGHSH and CDR2 LQKENI. Here the CDR3 reads CASSPRDRGNTIYF. Written as DNA, the CDR3 is TGTGCCAGCTCACCTCGTGACAGAGGAAACACCATATATTTT.

The chain uses TRBV3-1 (or the pseudogene TRBV3-2) and TRBJ1-1, with 8 bases aligning to TRBD1. This CDR3 spans 15 amino acids. Trimming cost V 6 bases and J 2 bases; bases outside gene matches: 8. The germline V gene has CDR1 LGHDT and CDR2 YNNKEL (reference sequence). CDR3 in amino acids: CASRKLTGGNTEAFF. The CDR3 coding sequence is TGTGCCAGCAGGAAGCTTACAGGGGGAAACACTGAAGCTTTCTTT.

This clone was observed a handful of times. CDR3 bases: TGTGCCAGCAGCCTCACCGGACAGGACACCGGGGAGCTGTTTTTT. Encoded protein: CASSLTGQDTGELFF. The genes are TRBV27 and TRBJ2-2; 7 bases align to TRBD1. Trimming took 6 bases from V and 3 from J; bases not matched to a gene: 7. The CDR3 extends over 15 amino acids. The V gene's germline CDR1 is MNHEY and CDR2 SMNVEV (reference sequence).

In this sample, this clone turned up once. V is TRBV7-9 and J is TRBJ2-5; TRBD2 is a possible D gene (5 bases). The germline V and J ends were trimmed by 1 base and 0 bases, with 12 bases remaining between them. Germline lookup yields CDR1 SEHNR and CDR2 FQNEAQ (reference sequence). CDR3 length: 16 amino acids. The CDR3 loop is CASSLGLAGYQETQYF. CDR3 DNA sequence: TGTGCCAGCAGCTTAGGGCTAGCCGGATACCAAGAGACCCAGTACTTC. Based on the CDR3 plus reference TRBV7-9 and TRBJ2-5, the full variable domain is DTGVSQNPRHKITKRGQNVTFRCDPISEHNRLYWYRQTLGQGPEFLTYFQNEAQLEKSRLLSDRFSAERPKGSFSTLEIQRTEQGDSAMYLCASSLGLAGYQETQYFGPGTRLLVL.

The chain links TRBV10-3 to TRBJ1-2; maybe TRBD1 (6 bases). The germline V gene encodes CDR1 ENHRY and CDR2 SYGVKD. Trimming took 3 bases from V and 4 from J, leaving 15 bases between them. This CDR3 spans 15 amino acids. The CDR3 protein is CAISDKTGPTYGYTF. The CDR3, as DNA: TGTGCCATCAGTGATAAGACAGGACCCACCTATGGCTACACCTTC.

V is TRBV27 and J is TRBJ2-1, with D perhaps TRBD1 (6 bases). V lost 0 bases and J 3 bases, leaving 9 bases between the germline ends. The CDR3 runs 15 residues. Germline CDR1 is MNHEY and CDR2 is SMNVEV (reference sequence). The CDR3 DNA reads as TGTGCCAGCAGTTTATCGGGGGCAGGCTACAATGAGCAGTTCTTC. This translates into CASSLSGAGYNEQFF.

This clone showed up just a few times. The chain combines TRBV19 with TRBJ1-3; 8 bases fit TRBD1. The V gene's germline CDR1 is LNHDA and CDR2 SQIVND (reference sequence). V trimming: 6 bases; J trimming: 0 bases; junction bases outside the gene matches: 13. CDR3 length: 18 residues. In DNA form, the CDR3 reads TGTGCCAGTAGAACTCGGACTGGACAGGGCTTCTCTGGAAACACCATATATTTT. Amino acids: CASRTRTGQGFSGNTIYF.

This chain links TRBV19 with TRBJ2-3; the D gene is possibly TRBD2 (6 bases). Trimming removed 4 bases from V and 2 bases from J, with 10 bases in between. The germline gives CDR1 LNHDA, CDR2 SQIVND (reference sequence). The CDR3 covers 14 residues. In DNA, the CDR3 is TGTGCCAGTAGTAGTGGAGGGTACACAGATACGCAGTATTTT. Protein sequence: CASSSGGYTDTQYF. Full variable domain (outside the CDR3, taken from reference TRBV19 and TRBJ2-3): DGGITQSPKYLFRKEGQNVTLSCEQNLNHDAMYWYRQDPGQGLRLIYYSQIVNDFQKGDIAEGYSVSREKKESFPLTVTSAQKNPTAFYLCASSSGGYTDTQYFGPGTRLTVL.

J is TRBJ2-7 and V is TRBV28, with D possibly matching TRBD1 (6 bases). V was shortened by 2 bases and J by 9 bases, with 23 bases between the two germline ends. The CDR3 totals 16 residues. Per the germline V gene, CDR1 is MDHEN and CDR2 is SYDVKM. DNA for the CDR3: TGTGCCAGCAGTTTACGCCCGACGTTAGGGGGACCACCGCAGTACTTC. It encodes CASSLRPTLGGPPQYF. Full variable domain (rest looked up from reference TRBV28 and TRBJ2-7): DVKVTQSSRYLVKRTGEKVFLECVQDMDHENMFWYRQDPGLGLRLIYFSYDVKMKEKGDIPEGYSVSREKKERFSLILESASTNQTSMYLCASSLRPTLGGPPQYFGPGTRLTVT.

The gene calls are TRBV11-2 and TRBJ2-7, with 7 bases identical to TRBD2. Germline V gene lookup returns CDR1 SGHAT and CDR2 FQNNGV. Trimming removed 4 bases from V and 4 bases from J; junction bases left unmatched: 1. The CDR3 consists of 12 residues. The CDR3 sequence: CASSSGGYEQYF. The CDR3 bases are TGTGCCAGCAGCTCCGGGGGGTACGAGCAGTACTTC.

The J gene is TRBJ1-5, the V gene TRBV5-1; D is unclear. This CDR3 is built from 13 residues. Germline CDR1 reads SGHRS; CDR2 reads YFSETQ. Trimming shortened V by 0 bases and J by 5 bases, and 6 bases separated the two germline ends. In DNA form, the CDR3 reads TGCGCCAGCAGCTTGGGGGAGGATCAGCCCCAGCATTTT. Translating gives CASSLGEDQPQHF. Looking up the rest from reference TRBV5-1 and TRBJ1-5 gives the full variable domain: KAGVTQTPRYLIKTRGQQVTLSCSPISGHRSVSWYQQTPGQGLQFLFEYFSETQRNKGNFPGRFSGRQFSNSRSEMNVSTLELGDSALYLCASSLGEDQPQHFGDGTRLSIL.

This clone was observed once. The chain employs TRBV2 and TRBJ2-3, with 9 bases identical to TRBD2. Trimming took 11 bases from V and 4 from J; bases not matched to a gene: 7. The CDR3 totals 13 residues. Germline V gene sequence: CDR1 SNHLY, CDR2 FYNNEI. The CDR3 is CAGGSGSPDTQYF. CDR3 nucleotides: TGTGCCGGAGGTAGCGGGAGCCCAGATACGCAGTATTTT.

V and J are TRBV10-3 and TRBJ2-3; D not certain. V dropped 5 bases and J dropped 1 base, with 13 bases sitting between them. This CDR3 has 15 amino acids. Per the germline V gene, CDR1 is ENHRY and CDR2 is SYGVKD. The CDR3 protein is CAISLGLVGTDTQYF. The CDR3 region has the DNA TGTGCCATCAGTCTAGGTCTAGTAGGCACAGATACGCAGTATTTT.

The chain links TRBV6-6 to TRBJ1-2, with D possibly being TRBD1 (6 bases). Looked up from germline, CDR1 is MNHNY and CDR2 is SVGAGI (reference sequence). The CDR3 has 14 amino acids. V was trimmed by 6 bases and J by 1 base, leaving 12 bases between them. The CDR3 loop reads CASSPDRSNYGYTF. CDR3 DNA sequence: TGTGCCAGCAGCCCAGACAGGAGTAACTATGGCTACACCTTC.